Listed here are 27 T cell receptor beta chains from one sample, sequenced in a study of CD8 T cells in ankylosing spondylitis. Study results and caveats: The study identified a TCR beta motif of roughly eight highly homologous variants that appeared characteristic of ankylosing spondylitis blood.

TCRdb processed the 5' RACE reads anew with MiXCR; each CDR3 protein has one entry. The sample lists around 770,000 distinct CDR3 sequences; about 20% were seen once. Which antigens these TCRs recognize remains unknown. Sample: blood, either unsorted or a sorted T cell fraction (not recorded which). These receptors all stem from a male donor with ankylosing spondylitis.

This clonotype occurred many times. The rearrangement uses TRBV4-2 and TRBJ2-1; possibly TRBD1 for D (5 bases). This CDR3 has 15 amino acids. V lost 2 bases, J lost 3 bases, and 11 bases lay in between. Per the germline V gene, CDR1 is LGHNA and CDR2 is YNFKEQ. CDR3 residues: CASSQNLDNYNEQFF. In DNA, the CDR3 is TGTGCCAGCAGCCAAAACCTGGACAACTACAATGAGCAGTTCTTC.

CDR3 nucleotides: TGCGCCAGCAGCTTGGGGCTGGGGGCCTACGAGCAGTACTTC. Protein: CASSLGLGAYEQYF. The chain combines TRBV5-1 with TRBJ2-7; D may be TRBD1 or TRBD2 (5 bases each). Germline V gene sequence: CDR1 SGHRS, CDR2 YFSETQ. The V end was cut by 0 bases, the J end by 2 bases, with 9 bases between. The length of the CDR3 is 14 residues.

Of note for this clonotype: The junction shows a germline mismatch at one end, possibly a read error. The genes are TRBV5-1 and TRBJ1-5; 10 bases are a match to TRBD1. The CDR3 is made up of 18 amino acids. The V gene's germline CDR1 is SGHRS and CDR2 YFSETQ. CDR3 nucleotides: TGCGCCAGCAACTTGGATTGGAGGGACAGGGGTATCAATCAGCCCCAGCATTTT. It codes for CASNLDWRDRGINQPQHF.

V and J are TRBV20-1 and TRBJ2-7, with D perhaps TRBD2 (6 bases). CDR3 length: 12 residues. CDR1 is DFQATT, CDR2 SNEGSKA, per germline (reference sequence). Trimming pared 3 bases from V and 2 bases from J, leaving 8 bases between. CDR3 loop: CSASGSAYEQYF. CDR3 DNA sequence: TGCAGTGCTAGCGGGAGCGCCTACGAGCAGTACTTC.

The chain uses TRBV7-8 and TRBJ1-6; D possibly corresponds to TRBD1 (6 bases). Germline loops: CDR1 SGHVS, CDR2 FQNEAQ. The V end was cut by 5 bases, the J end by 7 bases, with 15 bases between. The CDR3 loop spans 15 amino acids. The CDR3 DNA follows: TGTGCCAGCAGCGAGAGCGGACAGCTGAATTCACCCCTCCACTTT. Translating it yields CASSESGQLNSPLHF.

J is TRBJ1-1 and V is TRBV7-3; TRBD1 matches 7 bases. The CDR3 runs to 14 residues. V gave up 5 bases and J gave up 4 bases; unmatched junction bases: 7. The germline CDR1 and CDR2 sequences are SGHTA and FQGTGA. The CDR3 coding sequence is TGTGCCAGCAGCCGACAGGGAGAGAGCACTGAAGCTTTCTTT. Translated, it gives CASSRQGESTEAFF. The full variable domain, rest sourced from reference TRBV7-3 and TRBJ1-1, is GAGVSQTPSNKVTEKGKYVELRCDPISGHTALYWYRQSLGQGPEFLIYFQGTGAADDSGLPNDRFFAVRPEGSVSTLKIQRTERGDSAVYLCASSRQGESTEAFFGQGTRLTVV.

This clonotype was counted between two and nine times. This rearrangement joins TRBV7-2 to TRBJ2-1; TRBD2 aligns across 7 bases. Germline loops: CDR1 SGHTA, CDR2 FQGNSA. CDR3 size: 15 residues. The V gene end was trimmed by 2 bases and the J gene end by 9 bases; junction bases not matched to a gene: 10. The CDR3 DNA reads TGTGCCAGCAGCTTACGCGCGGGAGTTGAGAGTGAGCAGTTCTTC. Its translation is CASSLRAGVESEQFF.

This clonotype was recorded a few times. The genes are TRBV5-1 and TRBJ2-1, with 8 bases matching TRBD2. Germline values: CDR1 SGHRS, CDR2 YFSETQ. The CDR3 has 15 amino acids. With V trimmed by 2 bases and J by 3 bases, 4 bases remained unmatched. DNA for the CDR3: TGCGCCAGCAGCTTTCCGGGAGGGGGCTACAATGAGCAGTTCTTC. It yields the protein CASSFPGGGYNEQFF. The full variable domain, its missing parts supplied by reference TRBV5-1 and TRBJ2-1, is KAGVTQTPRYLIKTRGQQVTLSCSPISGHRSVSWYQQTPGQGLQFLFEYFSETQRNKGNFPGRFSGRQFSNSRSEMNVSTLELGDSALYLCASSFPGGGYNEQFFGPGTRLTVL.

This chain uses TRBV27 with TRBJ2-7; TRBD1 aligns across 7 bases. J gave up 0 bases and V 6 bases, and 5 bases lay outside the gene matches. The CDR3 totals 14 residues. The V gene's germline CDR1 is MNHEY and CDR2 SMNVEV (reference sequence). CDR3 sequence: CASSHGDSSYEQYF. DNA of the CDR3: TGTGCCAGCAGCCATGGGGACAGCTCCTACGAGCAGTACTTC.

The rearrangement joins TRBV2 to TRBJ1-1, with 7 bases matching TRBD1. The CDR3 loop spans 14 amino acids. With V trimmed by 4 bases and J by 5 bases, 7 bases remained unmatched. Germline CDR1 SNHLY, CDR2 FYNNEI. The CDR3 sequence is CASSVGRGATEAFF. In DNA form, the CDR3 reads TGTGCCAGCAGTGTCGGCAGGGGGGCAACTGAAGCTTTCTTT.

In its sample, this clonotype was seen many times. This chain connects TRBV20-1 to TRBJ1-1; D not certain. Deletions cut 1 base from V and 2 bases from J, with 5 bases between. Germline V lookup: CDR1 DFQATT, CDR2 SNEGSKA (reference sequence). There are 12 residues in the CDR3. The CDR3 DNA reads TGCAGTGCTAGAGTTGATAACACTGAAGCTTTCTTT. Translated: CSARVDNTEAFF.

The chain couples TRBV20-1 to TRBJ2-2; a possible D gene is TRBD2 (5 bases). This CDR3 is 13 amino acids long. CDR1 is DFQATT and CDR2 is SNEGSKA in the germline V gene (reference sequence). The V gene lost 4 bases and the J gene lost 2 bases, with 8 bases spanning the gap. This chain's CDR3 is CSATRGNTGELFF. The CDR3 DNA reads as TGCAGTGCTACTCGGGGTAACACCGGGGAGCTGTTTTTT.

A few counts support this clonotype. The CDR3 protein is CSVGHVNTEAFF. The DNA for the CDR3 is TGCAGCGTTGGACACGTGAACACTGAAGCTTTCTTT. The rearrangement uses TRBV29-1 and TRBJ1-1; D is unclear. From germline, CDR1 is SQVTM and CDR2 ANQGSEA. The germline V and J ends were trimmed by 4 bases and 0 bases, with 6 bases remaining between them. CDR3 length: 12 residues.

This clonotype was seen more than once but under ten times. The chain employs TRBV4-1 and TRBJ2-5, with TRBD2 identical over 9 bases. Trimming at V came to 3 bases and at J to 3 bases, leaving 11 bases not matched to a gene. The CDR3 is 17 amino acids. Germline assignment: CDR1 MGHRA and CDR2 YSYEKL. The CDR3 DNA reads TGCGCCAGCAGCCATGGTGGAGTAGCGGGAGAAAAAGAGACCCAGTACTTC. Translation: CASSHGGVAGEKETQYF.

V usage is TRBV28 and J usage is TRBJ1-5; D call uncertain. The CDR3 is 15 residues long. Looked up from germline, CDR1 is MDHEN and CDR2 is SYDVKM. The ends were cut back, 6 bases at V and 1 base at J, with 13 bases in the middle. The CDR3 bases are TGTGCCAGCAGACCAACCCTTGGGAGCAATCAGCCCCAGCATTTT. Encoded protein: CASRPTLGSNQPQHF.

The genes are TRBV12-3 or TRBV12-4 and TRBJ2-4; weak D call: TRBD1 (7 bases). Trimming stripped 6 bases from V and 1 base from J, with 19 bases between. The CDR3 sequence is 17 residues long. The CDR3, as DNA: TGTGCCAGCAGCCGCCCGGAGGGGGCTATTGCCAAAAACATTCAGTACTTC. It is translated as CASSRPEGAIAKNIQYF.

This clonotype was observed a handful of times. This chain uses TRBV12-3 or TRBV12-4 with TRBJ1-4; D remains unclear. Trimming stripped 1 base from V and 5 bases from J, with 8 bases between. The CDR3 consists of 14 residues. The CDR3 sequence: CASSLGSQNEKLFF. The CDR3 bases are TGTGCCAGCAGTTTAGGGAGTCAGAATGAAAAACTGTTTTTT.

In its sample, this clonotype was seen many times. The rearrangement uses TRBV28 and TRBJ2-1; 9 nucleotides line up with TRBD2. The trim removed 3 bases at V and 8 bases at J, leaving 20 bases unmatched. This CDR3 spans 19 amino acids. Germline lookup yields CDR1 MDHEN and CDR2 SYDVKM. CDR3 DNA sequence: TGTGCCAGCAGTTTGGGGCTAGCGGGACTTGGGACTCTGATAGATGAGCAGTTCTTC. It codes for CASSLGLAGLGTLIDEQFF.

The sample holds many counts of this clonotype. The chain carries TRBV6-1 and TRBJ2-5; D might be TRBD1 (6 bases). V lost 6 bases and J 0 bases, leaving 8 bases between the germline ends. The germline V gene has CDR1 MNHNS and CDR2 SASEGT. This CDR3 spans 13 amino acids. CDR3 sequence: CASSGTYQETQYF. CDR3 DNA: TGTGCCAGCAGCGGGACATACCAAGAGACCCAGTACTTC.

This clonotype has a count of ten or more. This chain connects TRBV12-3 or TRBV12-4 to TRBJ2-1; the match to TRBD1 covers 8 bases. After removal of 6 bases from V and 2 bases from J, the junction contained 3 bases not matched to a gene. The CDR3 runs to 14 residues. The DNA of the CDR3 is TGTGCCAGCAGCGGGACAGGAACCTACAATGAGCAGTTCTTC. Encoded protein: CASSGTGTYNEQFF.

There are a few counts of this clonotype. V gene TRBV7-2 combines with J gene TRBJ2-7; 7 positions agree with TRBD2. V was clipped by 5 bases and J by 5 bases; unmatched bases: 12. This CDR3 contains 15 residues. From germline, CDR1 is SGHTA and CDR2 FQGNSA. DNA for the CDR3: TGTGCCAGCAGCCTAGGAGGGTGGGGGAGGGACGAGCAGTACTTC. Its protein product is CASSLGGWGRDEQYF. Drawing the rest from reference TRBV7-2 and TRBJ2-7, the complete variable domain is GAGVSQSPSNKVTEKGKDVELRCDPISGHTALYWYRQSLGQGLEFLIYFQGNSAPDKSGLPSDRFSAERTGGSVSTLTIQRTQQEDSAVYLCASSLGGWGRDEQYFGPGTRLTVT.

In its sample, this clonotype was seen a few times. The chain couples TRBV20-1 to TRBJ2-7; no definite D call. The CDR3 totals 13 residues. The germline V gene has CDR1 DFQATT and CDR2 SNEGSKA (reference sequence). The V and J ends lost 4 bases and 2 bases respectively, with 12 bases between them. This chain's CDR3 is CSANEIAAYEQYF. The CDR3 region has the DNA TGCAGTGCTAACGAGATAGCCGCCTACGAGCAGTACTTC.

Ten or more counts support this clonotype. This chain uses TRBV12-3 or TRBV12-4 with TRBJ2-5; D uncertain. The V and J ends lost 6 bases and 7 bases respectively, with 15 bases between them. The CDR3 loop spans 13 amino acids. CDR3 sequence: CASSNLVEGTQYF. In DNA, the CDR3 is TGTGCCAGCAGCAACTTGGTTGAAGGGACCCAGTACTTC.

The chain recombines TRBV5-5 with TRBJ1-5; possible D gene TRBD1, 5 bases. The ends were cut back, 4 bases at V and 4 bases at J, with 18 bases in the middle. This CDR3 has 16 amino acids. CDR1 SGHKS and CDR2 YYEKEE come from the germline V gene (reference sequence). CDR3 coding DNA: TGTGCCAGCAGCCCAGTCCCGGGGGTTCCAAATCAGCCCCAGCATTTT. This codes for CASSPVPGVPNQPQHF.

This clonotype was recorded a few times. J is TRBJ1-1 and V is TRBV18; TRBD1 matches at 7 bases. CDR1 is KGHSH and CDR2 is LQKENI in the germline V gene. There are 16 residues in the CDR3. V trimming: 0 bases; J trimming: 3 bases; junction bases outside the gene matches: 7. CDR3 residues: CASSPPGQKLDTEAFF. The CDR3 DNA sequence: TGTGCCAGCTCACCACCGGGACAGAAATTGGACACTGAAGCTTTCTTT.

This clonotype has just a few counts. The genes are TRBV20-1 and TRBJ2-1; 9 bases line up with TRBD2. CDR1 is DFQATT and CDR2 is SNEGSKA in the germline V gene (reference sequence). V lost 2 bases and J lost 5; bases outside the gene matches: 10. The CDR3 extends over 16 amino acids. Written as DNA, the CDR3 is TGCAGTGCTAGAATTTCAGGACTAGCGATTAACAATGAGCAGTTCTTC. It specifies CSARISGLAINNEQFF.

This clonotype has a handful of counts. The chain couples TRBV18 to TRBJ2-1, with D tentatively TRBD1 (6 bases). Germline CDR1 is KGHSH and CDR2 is LQKENI. The CDR3 is made up of 14 amino acids. Trimming shortened V by 4 bases and J by 3 bases, and 10 bases separated the two germline ends. The CDR3 loop reads CASSRRTDYNEQFF. The CDR3, as DNA: TGTGCCAGCTCACGTAGGACAGACTACAATGAGCAGTTCTTC. Complete variable domain (other parts from reference TRBV18 and TRBJ2-1): NAGVMQNPRHLVRRRGQEARLRCSPMKGHSHVYWYRQLPEEGLKFMVYLQKENIIDESGMPKERFSAEFPKEGPSILRIQQVVRGDSAAYFCASSRRTDYNEQFFGPGTRLTVL.